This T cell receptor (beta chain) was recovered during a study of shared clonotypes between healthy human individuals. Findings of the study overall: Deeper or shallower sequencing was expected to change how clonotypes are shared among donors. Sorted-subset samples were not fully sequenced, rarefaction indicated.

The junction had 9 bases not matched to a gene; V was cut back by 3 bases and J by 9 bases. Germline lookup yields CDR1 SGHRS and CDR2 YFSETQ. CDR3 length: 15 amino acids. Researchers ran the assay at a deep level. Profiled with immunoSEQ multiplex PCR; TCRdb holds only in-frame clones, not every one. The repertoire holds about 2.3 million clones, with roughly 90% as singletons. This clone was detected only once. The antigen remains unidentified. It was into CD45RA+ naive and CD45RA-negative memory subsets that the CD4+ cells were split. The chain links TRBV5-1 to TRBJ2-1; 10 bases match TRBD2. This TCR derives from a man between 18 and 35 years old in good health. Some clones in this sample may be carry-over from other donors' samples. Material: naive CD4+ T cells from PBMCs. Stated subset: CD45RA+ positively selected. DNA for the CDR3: TGCGCCAGCAGCTCAGGGCCCGGGACTAGCGTTGAGCAGTTCTTC. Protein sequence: CASSSGPGTSVEQFF.